Shown below are 13 T cell receptor beta chains from a single sample sequenced in a study of cytomegalovirus exposure and HLA in healthy donors. The study ran its PCR with 60 Vbeta and 13 Jbeta primers. TCRdb's copy holds only in-frame clones and misses some; the assay was immunoSEQ multiplex PCR. Of about 250,000 clones in the sample, approximately 78% are singletons; the top ten hold roughly 0.45%. Sequencing was done on a sample of PBMCs. Source of these receptors: a boy between 10 and 17 years old in good health and CMV-seronegative.

The chain links TRBV10-3 to TRBJ1-5; 7 nucleotides match TRBD1. CDR1 is ENHRY, CDR2 SYGVKD, per germline. Losses at the gene ends were 3 bases for V and 6 bases for J; bases not matched to a gene: 2. This CDR3 contains 13 residues. The CDR3 coding sequence is TGTGCCATCAGTGACGACAGGGCTCAGCCCCAGCATTTT. Amino acid sequence: CAISDDRAQPQHF.

The V call is TRBV6-1, the J call TRBJ1-2, with 8 bases identical to TRBD1. Per germline, CDR1 MNHNS and CDR2 SASEGT. This CDR3 comprises 14 residues. Trimming removed 6 bases from V and 8 bases from J; junction bases left unmatched: 11. The CDR3 nucleotides read TGTGCCAGCAGCAGCCTGGACAGGGAGTACGGCTACACCTTC. This encodes CASSSLDREYGYTF.

This clone has more than one count but fewer than ten. This rearrangement joins TRBV7-4 to TRBJ1-5; D remains unclear. V was clipped by 7 bases and J by 5 bases, with 21 bases between them. This CDR3 spans 16 amino acids. Germline CDR1 is SGHVT and CDR2 is SQSDAQ. CDR3 sequence: CASIPSRQRLDQPQHF. DNA of the CDR3: TGTGCCAGCATCCCATCCCGGCAGCGTCTGGATCAGCCCCAGCATTTT.

The chain carries TRBV11-3 and TRBJ2-7; D perhaps matches TRBD1 (5 bases). V lost 0 bases and J lost 3, with 9 bases in between. Germline V lookup: CDR1 SGHNT, CDR2 YENEEA. The CDR3 has 14 residues. The CDR3 DNA is TGTGCCAGCAGCTTAGATGGGCAGGGCTACGAGCAGTACTTC. Its translation: CASSLDGQGYEQYF. Full variable domain (outside the CDR3, taken from reference TRBV11-3 and TRBJ2-7): EAGVVQSPRYKIIEKKQPVAFWCNPISGHNTLYWYLQNLGQGPELLIRYENEEAVDDSQLPKDRFSAERLKGVDSTLKIQPAELGDSAVYLCASSLDGQGYEQYFGPGTRLTVT.

The chain recombines TRBV6-1 with TRBJ2-5, with D tentatively TRBD1 (6 bases). V lost 5 bases to trimming and J lost 1 base, with 11 bases between them. CDR1 MNHNS and CDR2 SASEGT come from the germline V gene. The CDR3 sequence is 14 residues long. The CDR3 here is CASSPPDSQETQYF. CDR3 DNA sequence: TGTGCCAGCAGTCCCCCGGACAGCCAAGAGACCCAGTACTTC.

This clone came up once. V usage is TRBV30 and J usage is TRBJ2-7; unclear D gene. From germline, CDR1 is GTSNPN and CDR2 SVGIG (reference sequence). Deletions cut 1 base from V and 3 bases from J, with 13 bases between. This CDR3 has 14 residues. CDR3 nucleotide sequence: TGTGCCTGGAGTGCCCTAGTTTTTAACTACGAGCAGTACTTC. This gives the protein CAWSALVFNYEQYF.

The chain employs TRBV7-6 and TRBJ1-4; D is uncertain. Per the germline V gene, CDR1 is SGHVS and CDR2 is FNYEAQ. The V gene lost 2 bases and the J gene lost 10 bases, with 11 bases spanning the gap. CDR3 length: 13 amino acids. The CDR3 is CASSLFQSRKLFF. The CDR3 coding sequence is TGTGCCAGCAGCTTATTCCAAAGCCGAAAACTGTTTTTT.

The chain links TRBV30 to TRBJ1-4; no firm D call. Germline V gene sequence: CDR1 GTSNPN, CDR2 SVGIG (reference sequence). This CDR3 has 15 amino acids. Trimming removed 3 bases from V and 4 bases from J, with 15 bases in between. CDR3 DNA: TGTGCCTGGAGCCTTGATTACAGCATTAATGAAAAACTGTTTTTT. Translated, it gives CAWSLDYSINEKLFF.

This chain joins TRBV11-1 and TRBJ1-1, with D uncertain. CDR3 length: 16 residues. Germline CDR1 reads SGHAT; CDR2 reads FQDESV (reference sequence). V gave up 1 base and J gave up 3 bases, with 15 bases separating them. The CDR3: CASSLGAFASDTEAFF. DNA for the CDR3: TGTGCCAGCAGCTTAGGCGCCTTTGCGTCGGACACTGAAGCTTTCTTT.

This clone has just a few counts. CDR3 in DNA: TGTGCCTGGGAAAGGGGCATGAACACTGAAGCTTTCTTT. Protein: CAWERGMNTEAFF. The chain couples TRBV30 to TRBJ1-1; TRBD1 is a possible D gene (5 bases). Trimming shortened V by 5 bases and J by 0 bases, and 10 bases separated the two germline ends. Germline CDR1 reads GTSNPN; CDR2 reads SVGIG (reference sequence). The CDR3 runs to 13 residues.

There are a few counts of this clone. This sequence joins TRBV29-1 and TRBJ1-1, with 9 nucleotides matching TRBD1. The CDR3 is 13 amino acids. The germline V gene has CDR1 SQVTM and CDR2 ANQGSEA. V shed 4 bases, J shed 11 bases, and the junction held 11 bases outside the gene matches. CDR3 DNA: TGCAGCGTTGCGGGACAGGGTTTAAGTAAGGCTTTCTTT. Its protein is CSVAGQGLSKAFF.

The rearrangement links TRBV5-4 to TRBJ2-1; D perhaps matches TRBD1 (6 bases). CDR1 and CDR2 (germline): SGHNT, YYREEE (reference sequence). The CDR3 extends over 15 amino acids. V shed 5 bases and J shed 1 base, with 13 bases lying between them. The CDR3 DNA reads as TGTGCCAGCAGACTTGATACAGGGTCCTACAATGAGCAGTTCTTC. Amino acids: CASRLDTGSYNEQFF.

The chain couples TRBV29-1 to TRBJ2-7; perhaps TRBD1 as D (6 bases). The CDR3 contains 12 residues. CDR1 is SQVTM, CDR2 ANQGSEA, per germline. Trimming shortened V by 4 bases and J by 3 bases, and 10 bases separated the two germline ends. CDR3 coding DNA: TGCAGCGTTGGACAGGCTAGCTACGAGCAGTACTTC. Protein product: CSVGQASYEQYF.